This T cell receptor (beta chain) was recorded in a study of T-cell reconstitution after alpha-beta-depleted transplantation in children. Study observations and caveats: Some patients showed high day-60 TCRbeta diversity, which derived from surviving recipient T cells and thymic progenitors. After transplant, at about two months, alpha-beta T cells were reportedly derived from several hundred expanded graft clones. Diversity and T-cell counts at one year after transplant derived mostly from new T cells.

Preparation of the TCRbeta library was carried out with unique molecular identifiers. TCRdb redid the calling of the PCR reads with MiXCR, one entry per CDR3 protein. The table lists almost 500,000 distinct CDR3 sequences, roughly a tenth of them singletons. This clonotype was counted at least ten times. Its antigen is still unknown. The sequence came from a child aged 2 to 9 with inherited bone marrow failure, due to receive a stem cell transplant. Material: PBMCs, obtained before TCRalphabeta/CD19-depleted stem cell transplant.

The CDR3 DNA is TGTGCCAGCAGTCCTTTTACTGAAGCTTTCTTT. It specifies CASSPFTEAFF. The J gene is TRBJ1-1, the V gene TRBV7-9; no definite D call. Germline V lookup: CDR1 SEHNR, CDR2 FQNEAQ (reference sequence). V was cut by 6 bases and J by 5 bases, with 7 bases left in between. This CDR3 region has 11 residues. The full variable domain, in which reference TRBV7-9 and TRBJ1-1 provide the parts outside the CDR3, is DTGVSQNPRHKITKRGQNVTFRCDPISEHNRLYWYRQTLGQGPEFLTYFQNEAQLEKSRLLSDRFSAERPKGSFSTLEIQRTEQGDSAMYLCASSPFTEAFFGQGTRLTVV.